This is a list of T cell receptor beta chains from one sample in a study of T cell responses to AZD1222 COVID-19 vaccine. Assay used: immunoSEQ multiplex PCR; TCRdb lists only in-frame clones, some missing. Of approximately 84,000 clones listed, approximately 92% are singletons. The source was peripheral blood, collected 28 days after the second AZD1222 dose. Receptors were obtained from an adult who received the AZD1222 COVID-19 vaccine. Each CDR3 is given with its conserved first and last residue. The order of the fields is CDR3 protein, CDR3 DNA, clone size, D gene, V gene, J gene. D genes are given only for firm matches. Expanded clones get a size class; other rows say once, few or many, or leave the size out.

CAVLEKQVSSGNTIYF	TGTGCCGTTCTCGAGAAGCAGGTGTCCTCTGGAAACACCATATATTTT	few	NA	TRBV2	TRBJ1-3
CASSGGFYGYTF	TGTGCCAGCTCAGGGGGCTTCTATGGCTACACCTTC	once	NA	TRBV18	TRBJ1-2
CASSQVVGGEDGELFF	TGCGCCAGCAGCCAAGTAGTGGGGGGCGAGGACGGGGAGCTGTTTTTT	NA	NA	TRBV4-3	TRBJ2-2
CASSLFQIYGYTF	TGTGCCAGCAGCTTGTTTCAAATCTATGGCTACACCTTC	NA	NA	TRBV7-2	TRBJ1-2
CASWTGRIYGYTF	TGTGCCAGCTGGACAGGCAGAATCTATGGCTACACCTTC	NA	TRBD1	TRBV6-5	TRBJ1-2
CSAINNEQFF	TGCAGTGCTATTAACAATGAGCAGTTCTTC	few	NA	TRBV20-1	TRBJ2-1
CASSPGTGELFF	TGCGCCAGCAGCCCCGGCACCGGGGAGCTGTTTTTT	NA	NA	TRBV5-1	TRBJ2-2
CASSLGLQGLGEQYF	TGCGCCAGCAGCTTAGGCCTCCAGGGTCTAGGCGAGCAGTACTTC	NA	NA	TRBV5-1	TRBJ2-7
CASSLSDPNEQFF	TGTGCCAGCAGTTTATCGGACCCCAATGAGCAGTTCTTC	few	NA	TRBV6-2/TRBV6-3	TRBJ2-1
CASSDSRAGGVEIAKNIQYF	TGTGCCAGCAGTGACTCGAGAGCGGGGGGGGTCGAGATAGCCAAAAACATTCAGTACTTC	few	TRBD2	TRBV6-4	TRBJ2-4
CASSLEMQAEAFF	TGTGCCAGCAGCTTGGAAATGCAGGCAGAAGCTTTCTTT	NA	NA	TRBV5-6	TRBJ1-1
CASSGLAGPNEQFF	TGTGCCAGCAGCGGACTAGCGGGACCCAATGAGCAGTTCTTC	NA	TRBD2	TRBV2	TRBJ2-1
CASSPDSGTGATNEQFF	TGTGCCAGTAGTCCAGACTCAGGGACAGGGGCAACCAATGAGCAGTTCTTC	NA	TRBD1	TRBV19	TRBJ2-1
CAISDQGHLNNSPLHF	TGTGCCATCAGTGACCAGGGACACCTAAATAATTCACCCCTCCACTTT	NA	NA	TRBV10-3	TRBJ1-6
CASSRGQGDFYEQYF	TGTGCCAGTAGTAGGGGACAGGGGGACTTTTACGAGCAGTACTTC	NA	TRBD1	TRBV19	TRBJ2-7
CASSQDPPGLNIEAFF	TGCGCCAGCAGCCAAGACCCCCCTGGTTTGAACATTGAAGCTTTCTTT	NA	NA	TRBV4-1	TRBJ1-1
CAWSLGTGTEAFF	TGTGCCTGGAGTCTTGGGACCGGCACTGAAGCTTTCTTT	NA	NA	TRBV30	TRBJ1-1
CASTPGTSQYEQYF	TGTGCCAGCACCCCCGGGACTTCCCAATACGAGCAGTACTTC	NA	NA	TRBV2	TRBJ2-7
CASSLTGNQPQHF	TGTGCCAGCAGTTTGACGGGCAATCAGCCCCAGCATTTT	NA	NA	TRBV6-5	TRBJ1-5
CAWSGAAYPVGEQFF	TGTGCCTGGAGTGGAGCTGCGTATCCCGTGGGGGAGCAGTTCTTC	NA	NA	TRBV30	TRBJ2-1
CASIGLLTGIRNTEAFF	TGTGCCAGCATAGGACTCCTGACAGGAATTCGGAACACTGAAGCTTTCTTT	NA	NA	TRBV27	TRBJ1-1
CASSRVESSTQYF	TGTGCCAGCAGCCGAGTGGAAAGCTCAACCCAGTACTTC	NA	NA	TRBV3-1/TRBV3-2	TRBJ2-7
CASSLIGQGGSSYNSPLHF	TGTGCCAGCAGCCTTATAGGACAGGGTGGTAGCTCCTATAATTCACCCCTCCACTTT	NA	TRBD1	TRBV5-5	TRBJ1-6
CASSYASPVNEQFF	TGTGCCAGCAGTTACGCGAGTCCAGTCAATGAGCAGTTCTTC	few	NA	TRBV6-5	TRBJ2-1
CASSSGGNQPQHF	TGTGCCAGCAGTTCAGGGGGGAATCAGCCCCAGCATTTT	NA	TRBD1	TRBV6-2/TRBV6-3	TRBJ1-5
CASSYSVGTEAFF	TGTGCCAGCAGTTACTCCGTGGGCACTGAAGCTTTCTTT	once	NA	TRBV6-5	TRBJ1-1
CASSQQIKNSPLHF	TGTGCCAGCAGTCAACAGATTAAGAATTCACCCCTCCACTTT	NA	NA	TRBV7-2	TRBJ1-6
CASSGDRGSTDTQYF	TGTGCCAGCAGTGGGGATCGGGGGAGCACAGATACGCAGTATTTT	NA	NA	TRBV7-8	TRBJ2-3
CASSFGPTNTGELFF	TGTGCCAGCAGCTTTGGGCCCACGAACACCGGGGAGCTGTTTTTT	NA	NA	TRBV7-6	TRBJ2-2
CASSLGGPNQPQHF	TGTGCCAGCAGTTTAGGAGGCCCCAATCAGCCCCAGCATTTT	NA	NA	TRBV27	TRBJ1-5
CAWSDNRVEQFF	TGTGCCTGGAGTGATAACAGGGTTGAGCAGTTCTTC	NA	NA	TRBV30	TRBJ2-1
CASSSTGTPKDF	TGTGCCAGCAGCTCCACCGGGACTCCGAAGGACTTC	few	NA	TRBV7-2	TRBJ2-4
CASSLGTGGYYEQYF	TGTGCCAGCAGCCTTGGGACAGGGGGCTACTACGAGCAGTACTTC	NA	TRBD1	TRBV11-1	TRBJ2-7
CASSLAQVHYGYTF	TGTGCCAGCAGCTTAGCTCAAGTTCACTATGGCTACACCTTC	NA	NA	TRBV7-9	TRBJ1-2
CASSLSRTGGQPQHF	TGTGCCAGCAGCTTAAGTAGGACAGGGGGCCAGCCCCAGCATTTT	NA	TRBD1	TRBV7-8	TRBJ1-5
CASGGTEQFF	TGTGCCAGCGGGGGTACTGAGCAGTTCTTC	medium-sized	NA	TRBV2	TRBJ2-1
CSVEGGQNQPQHF	TGCAGCGTTGAAGGGGGACAAAATCAGCCCCAGCATTTT	NA	NA	TRBV29-1	TRBJ1-5
CASSRGTGGDSPLHF	TGTGCCAGCAGCCGGGGGACAGGGGGGGATTCACCCCTCCACTTT	NA	TRBD1	TRBV4-2	TRBJ1-6